This entry features one TCR beta chain sequence. This table comes from immunoSEQ multiplex PCR, and its TCRdb copy is limited to in-frame clones, with some not included. The data hold under 200,000 clones, with approximately 86% observed a single time. The data originate from a study of blood T cell repertoires in COVID-19. The wider study: Samples taken during acute and convalescent COVID-19 were collected in the United States, Italy and Spain.

CDR1 is MDHEN, CDR2 SYDVKM, per germline. Trimming took 0 bases from V and 3 from J; bases not matched to a gene: 2. CDR3 length: 15 residues. This rearrangement joins TRBV28 to TRBJ1-1, with 9 bases fitting TRBD1. Source material: peripheral blood. The sequence was obtained from a man aged 70 or older with acute or convalescent COVID-19. Here the CDR3 reads CASSLWTGGDTEAFF. The CDR3 DNA sequence: TGTGCCAGCAGTTTATGGACAGGGGGGGACACTGAAGCTTTCTTT.